Listed below are T cell receptor beta chains from one sample, sequenced in a study of OX40 agonist ivuxolimab in advanced cancers. Produced via immunoSEQ multiplex PCR; TCRdb's table is partial and in-frame only. This sample yields fewer than 55,000 clones, of which approximately 83% are seen a single time; 9.5% to 15% belongs to the top ten. The sample consisted of CD4+ or CD8+ T cells sorted from blood, taken in a trial of the OX40 agonist ivuxolimab. The receptors were sampled from an adult with an advanced solid tumor such as melanoma, head and neck, liver or kidney cancer. Each CDR3 is given with its conserved first and last residue. A D gene is named only where the DNA matches it firmly. Size values are once, few and many counts, or a class for expanded clones, and some rows have none.

-,-,TRBV18,TRBJ2-5,TGTGCCAGCTCACCAGGAGGGAAAGAGACCCAGTACTTC,CASSPGGKETQYF
-,TRBD1,TRBV7-9,TRBJ1-2,TGTGCCAGCAGCTTCGGGACAGGGGGCGTCGATGGCTACACCTTC,CASSFGTGGVDGYTF
-,TRBD1,TRBV29-1,TRBJ2-3,TGCAGCGTAGCTCTTAGGACAGGGGGAGATACGCAGTATTTT,CSVALRTGGDTQYF
-,-,TRBV7-3,TRBJ2-2,TGTGCCAGCAGCTCCGGGACCTACACCGGGGAGCTGTTTTTT,CASSSGTYTGELFF
-,-,TRBV23-1,TRBJ1-2,TGCGCCAGCAGTCAATCCCTAGGCTACACCTTC,CASSQSLGYTF
-,-,TRBV18,TRBJ2-3,TGTGCCAGCTCAGAGTTCGGAGGCTCTGGAGATACGCAGTATTTT,CASSEFGGSGDTQYF
-,TRBD1,TRBV2,TRBJ1-1,TGTGCCAGCAGACCCGGACAGGGCGCAACTGAAGCTTTCTTT,CASRPGQGATEAFF
-,TRBD2,TRBV7-2,TRBJ2-5,TGTGCCAGCAGGAGACTAGCGGGAGACCAAGAGACCCAGTACTTC,CASRRLAGDQETQYF
-,TRBD1,TRBV10-2,TRBJ2-3,TGCGCCAGCAGTGAGTTACAGGGGGGTACAGATACGCAGTATTTT,CASSELQGGTDTQYF
-,-,TRBV27,TRBJ2-1,TGTGCCAGCAGGGGGGTGGAAAGCTCCTACAATGAGCAGTTCTTC,CASRGVESSYNEQFF
few,-,TRBV6-1,TRBJ1-1,TGTGCCAGCATGGGCACTGAAGCTTTCTTT,CASMGTEAFF
-,-,TRBV5-1,TRBJ1-4,TGCGCCAGCAGCTTGGATCCAGGGGATACTAATGAAAAACTGTTTTTT,CASSLDPGDTNEKLFF
-,TRBD2,TRBV5-5,TRBJ2-7,TGTGCCAGCAGCTTGCTTGGGGCGGGAGGGACTCCCTACGAGCAGTACTTC,CASSLLGAGGTPYEQYF
-,-,TRBV5-1,TRBJ2-4,TGCGCCAGCAGCCCCCAACCCGGGAACATTCAGTACTTC,CASSPQPGNIQYF
-,-,TRBV14,TRBJ2-3,TGTGCCAGCAGCCCCCAAGGGGGGGGTACCTTCGGAGATACGCAGTATTTT,CASSPQGGGTFGDTQYF
-,TRBD2,TRBV7-3,TRBJ2-3,TGTGCCAGCAGTCTCCAGCGGGGGGCCACAGATACGCAGTATTTT,CASSLQRGATDTQYF
-,TRBD1,TRBV5-8,TRBJ1-2,TGTGCCAGCAGCTCTTGGACAGGGATTGGCTACACCTTC,CASSSWTGIGYTF
once,TRBD2,TRBV5-1,TRBJ2-5,TGCGCCAGCAGAAGGACTAGCGGGCAAGAGACCCAGTACTTC,CASRRTSGQETQYF
-,-,TRBV2,TRBJ2-5,TGTGCCAGCAGTGAATGGGACCAAGAGACCCAGTACTTC,CASSEWDQETQYF
-,-,TRBV30,TRBJ2-1,TGTGCCTGGAGTGTCTTTGGCGGGTACAATGAGCAGTTCTTC,CAWSVFGGYNEQFF
-,-,TRBV30,TRBJ2-2,TGTGCCTGGAGTGTGGGGGAAGCCGGGGAGCTGTTTTTT,CAWSVGEAGELFF
-,-,TRBV29-1,TRBJ2-1,TGCAGCGGGGGCCGGGACGGGTGGAATGAGCAGTTCTTC,CSGGRDGWNEQFF
few,TRBD2,TRBV11-2,TRBJ2-1,TGTGCCAGCAGCTTACTGGCGCAGGGAGGGAGCAATGAGCAGTTCTTC,CASSLLAQGGSNEQFF
-,TRBD1,TRBV6-4,TRBJ1-1,TGTGCCAGCAGACTACTTCGGGACAGGGGGTACCTGAACACTGAAGCTTTCTTT,CASRLLRDRGYLNTEAFF
-,-,TRBV27,TRBJ1-1,TGTGCCAGCGCCGGGGGGGGGACGGATGAAGCTTTCTTT,CASAGGGTDEAFF
-,TRBD1,TRBV5-4,TRBJ1-4,TGTGCCAGCAGCGACAGGGTTCGGGAAAAACTGTTTTTT,CASSDRVREKLFF
-,-,TRBV10-3,TRBJ2-1,TGTGCCATCACCCCGGGAGCCGGAGATGAGCAGTTCTTC,CAITPGAGDEQFF
-,TRBD1,TRBV5-1,TRBJ2-3,TGCGCCAGCAGCCTTGGACAGGGGATTCGGGGAGGCACAGATACGCAGTATTTT,CASSLGQGIRGGTDTQYF
-,-,TRBV2,TRBJ1-2,TGTGCCAGCAGTGCTGGGGAATACTATGGCTACACCTTC,CASSAGEYYGYTF
few,-,TRBV19,TRBJ2-3,TGTGCCAGCAAGCGAGGGGTGGGAGAGGCAGATACGCAGTATTTT,CASKRGVGEADTQYF
-,-,TRBV10-2,TRBJ2-3,TGCGCCAGCAGTGGGGGGACTGAGGGCACAGATACGCAGTATTTT,CASSGGTEGTDTQYF
-,TRBD2,TRBV4-2,TRBJ2-1,TGTGCCAGCAGCCAAGAGGGACTAGCGAATGAGCAGTTCTTC,CASSQEGLANEQFF
-,TRBD1,TRBV10-3,TRBJ1-5,TGTGCCATCAGTGCCCAGGGGGGGGATCAGCCCCAGCATTTT,CAISAQGGDQPQHF
-,TRBD1,TRBV2,TRBJ2-2,TGTGCCAGCAGTCTAGCCGGGACAGTTAACACCGGGGAGCTGTTTTTT,CASSLAGTVNTGELFF
-,TRBD2,TRBV5-1,TRBJ2-5,TGCGCCAGCAGCTTGGACGAAGCGGGTAGCGGGGGCCGTTCAAGGACCCAGTACTTC,CASSLDEAGSGGRSRTQYF
once,-,TRBV29-1,TRBJ2-1,TGCAGCGTTGAATATGAGCAGTTCTTC,CSVEYEQFF
-,-,TRBV2,TRBJ1-6,TGTGCCAGCAGGCCTTCGGGGCTAAATTCACCCCTCCACTTT,CASRPSGLNSPLHF
-,TRBD1,TRBV4-3,TRBJ2-7,TGCGCCAGCAGCCAAGATGGGGCAGGGGGCTGGGAGCAGTACTTC,CASSQDGAGGWEQYF
-,-,TRBV19,TRBJ1-1,TGTGCCAGTAGTTCGACGGTAAACACTGAAGCTTTCTTT,CASSSTVNTEAFF
-,TRBD2,TRBV7-8,TRBJ2-2,TGTGCCAGCAGCCCGGGAGGTAGTGGGAACACCGGGGAGCTGTTTTTT,CASSPGGSGNTGELFF
-,TRBD2,TRBV7-6,TRBJ2-7,TGTGCCAGCAGCTTAAAGACTAGCGGTTCCTACGAGCAGTACTTC,CASSLKTSGSYEQYF
once,TRBD2,TRBV2,TRBJ2-7,TGTGCCAGCAGGAGGACTAGCGGGACGGGGGAGCAGTACTTC,CASRRTSGTGEQYF
once,-,TRBV7-9,TRBJ1-1,TGTGCCAGCAGCTTAGGGGGGGTCACTGAAGCTTTCTTT,CASSLGGVTEAFF
-,-,TRBV6-5,TRBJ1-5,TGTGCCAGCAGTTACCGGATTCAGCGAGCGAGTCAGCCCCAGCATTTT,CASSYRIQRASQPQHF
-,-,TRBV4-2,TRBJ1-6,TGTGCCAGCAGCCAAGGGGGGCTTGGCTCGACACCCCTCCACTTT,CASSQGGLGSTPLHF
once,-,TRBV7-2,TRBJ1-4,TGTGCCAGCAGCTTAGGTGGGGGGCTCCCTAATGAAAAACTGTTTTTT,CASSLGGGLPNEKLFF
-,TRBD2,TRBV19,TRBJ2-3,TGTGCCAGTAGTGGATCTAGCGGGAGGGGCACAGATACGCAGTATTTT,CASSGSSGRGTDTQYF
once,-,TRBV19,TRBJ2-2,TGTGCCAGTAAAAAGGACGGGACCGCCGGGGAGCTGTTTTTT,CASKKDGTAGELFF
few,-,TRBV11-3,TRBJ2-1,TGTGCCAGCAGCTTTGAGGCCGGTGGGGCCAATGAGCAGTTCTTC,CASSFEAGGANEQFF
-,-,TRBV5-1,TRBJ2-5,TGCGCCAGCAGCTTGGGAAGGGAGACCCAGTACTTC,CASSLGRETQYF
-,-,TRBV5-1,TRBJ2-7,TGCGCCAGCAGCTTGGAGGAGGGGGCGGGGGAGCAGTACTTC,CASSLEEGAGEQYF
-,-,TRBV7-7,TRBJ1-4,TGTGCCAGCAGCTTAGATTTCAGGATCCCCGAAAAACTGTTTTTT,CASSLDFRIPEKLFF
-,-,TRBV18,TRBJ1-1,TGTGCCAGCTCACCATCCGGGGAGGGGACTGAAGCTTTCTTT,CASSPSGEGTEAFF
-,TRBD1,TRBV7-2,TRBJ2-2,TGTGCCAGCACCAAAAGGGGGCAGGGGAGTCCCGGGGAGCTGTTTTTT,CASTKRGQGSPGELFF
-,-,TRBV2,TRBJ2-1,TGTGCCAGCAGTGACATGGCGAACACCGGCAATGAGCAGTTCTTC,CASSDMANTGNEQFF
-,TRBD2,TRBV6-5,TRBJ2-1,TGTGCCAGCAGTTACGGAGCGGGAGGGCCGGGTGAGCAGTTCTTC,CASSYGAGGPGEQFF
-,-,TRBV7-2,TRBJ1-4,TGTGCCAGCAGCTCTCTACAGGGTTCAAGGGAAAAACTGTTTTTT,CASSSLQGSREKLFF
few,-,TRBV19,TRBJ2-1,TGTGCCAGTAGTCTCCAGCACGGGAATCACAATGAGCAGTTCTTC,CASSLQHGNHNEQFF